One and the same sample provided the 22 T cell receptor beta chains below, sequenced in a study of cytomegalovirus exposure and HLA in healthy donors. PCR used 60 Vbeta primers and 13 Jbeta primers. Profiling relied on immunoSEQ multiplex PCR, and the TCRdb table lists in-frame clones only, not all of them. The table lists roughly 160,000 clones, 70% to 80% of them singletons. What was sequenced was PBMCs. The receptors were gathered from a young man in good health and CMV-seropositive.

The chain joins TRBV6-6 to TRBJ1-1; 7 bases line up with TRBD1. Per the germline V gene, CDR1 is MNHNY and CDR2 is SVGAGI (reference sequence). Losses at the gene ends were 6 bases for V and 5 bases for J; bases not matched to a gene: 12. The CDR3 is 15 residues long. Here the CDR3 reads CASRLNRGRLTEAFF. In nucleotides, the CDR3 is TGTGCCAGCAGATTAAACAGGGGAAGGTTAACTGAAGCTTTCTTT.

The gene calls are TRBV30 and TRBJ2-2; D is possibly TRBD1 (6 bases). The CDR3 totals 15 residues. The V end lost 5 bases, the J end lost 5 bases, and 18 bases lay between the germline ends. Per the germline V gene, CDR1 is GTSNPN and CDR2 is SVGIG (reference sequence). The CDR3: CAWDVEGTLTGELFF. The CDR3 DNA follows: TGTGCCTGGGACGTAGAAGGGACACTTACCGGGGAGCTGTTTTTT.

In DNA, the CDR3 is TGTGCCAGCTCACCCTCTAGCGGGAGTACAGATACGCAGTATTTT. Translating it yields CASSPSSGSTDTQYF. This sequence joins TRBV18 and TRBJ2-3, with 10 bases identical to TRBD2. The germline CDR1 and CDR2 sequences are KGHSH and LQKENI. The ends lost 3 bases at V and 3 bases at J; junction bases unmatched: 3. This CDR3 has 15 amino acids.

This CDR3 reads CASILGYGTYSYEQYF. The CDR3 bases are TGTGCCAGCATCCTTGGGTACGGGACATACTCCTACGAGCAGTACTTC. This chain connects TRBV11-2 to TRBJ2-7; D is perhaps TRBD1 (6 bases). The V and J ends lost 7 bases and 0 bases respectively, with 19 bases between them. The CDR3 consists of 16 residues. Germline V lookup: CDR1 SGHAT, CDR2 FQNNGV. The full variable domain, in which reference TRBV11-2 and TRBJ2-7 provide the parts outside the CDR3, is EAGVAQSPRYKIIEKRQSVAFWCNPISGHATLYWYQQILGQGPKLLIQFQNNGVVDDSQLPKDRFSAERLKGVDSTLKIQPAKLEDSAVYLCASILGYGTYSYEQYFGPGTRLTVT.

V and J are TRBV30 and TRBJ1-1; D gene uncertain. The CDR3 spans 13 residues. From germline, CDR1 is GTSNPN and CDR2 SVGIG (reference sequence). V lost 0 bases and J lost 1, with 6 bases in between. CDR3 nucleotide sequence: TGTGCCTGGAGTGTACACCCGAACACTGAAGCTTTCTTT. It is translated as CAWSVHPNTEAFF.

The V and J genes are TRBV6-1 and TRBJ2-5, with D perhaps TRBD2 (5 bases). V lost 4 bases to trimming and J lost 0 bases, with 18 bases between them. Germline loops: CDR1 MNHNS, CDR2 SASEGT. The CDR3 covers 17 residues. CDR3 nucleotide sequence: TGTGCCAGCAGTGGCCAAATGAGACGGAGGTACCAAGAGACCCAGTACTTC. Translated, it gives CASSGQMRRRYQETQYF.

The V call is TRBV30, the J call TRBJ1-1; no clear D. V was pared by 1 base and J by 0 bases, with 12 bases between. The CDR3 extends over 15 amino acids. In germline, CDR1 is GTSNPN, CDR2 SVGIG (reference sequence). CDR3 amino acids: CAWSASKFLNTEAFF. CDR3 bases: TGTGCCTGGAGTGCCAGTAAGTTCTTGAACACTGAAGCTTTCTTT. Full variable domain (outside the CDR3, taken from reference TRBV30 and TRBJ1-1): SQTIHQWPATLVQPVGSPLSLECTVEGTSNPNLYWYRQAAGRGLQLLFYSVGIGQISSEVPQNLSASRPQDRQFILSSKKLLLSDSGFYLCAWSASKFLNTEAFFGQGTRLTVV.

This clone came up once. The gene calls are TRBV7-3 and TRBJ2-1, with 11 bases identical to TRBD2. The junction had 4 bases not matched to a gene; V was cut back by 1 base and J by 8 bases. The CDR3 consists of 15 residues. Germline CDR1 reads SGHTA; CDR2 reads FQGTGA. CDR3 protein: CASSLNPSGGYEQFF. The CDR3 DNA reads as TGTGCCAGCAGCTTAAATCCTAGCGGGGGGTATGAGCAGTTCTTC.

The chain employs TRBV4-3 and TRBJ1-2, with 7 bases matching TRBD1. This CDR3 spans 14 amino acids. Germline V gives CDR1 LGHNA, CDR2 YSLEER. V shed 4 bases and J 4 bases; nucleotides not matched to a gene: 6. The DNA of the CDR3 is TGCGCCAGCAGCCCGGGACAGCTATTCTATGGCTACACCTTC. Its translation: CASSPGQLFYGYTF.

The chain carries TRBV27 and TRBJ1-2; 9 positions match TRBD1. Per germline, CDR1 MNHEY and CDR2 SMNVEV (reference sequence). The CDR3 is made up of 16 amino acids. The V segment lost 5 bases and the J segment 5 bases; nucleotides outside the gene matches: 12. In nucleotides, the CDR3 is TGTGCCAGCAGTAGATCACAGGGGGCTTTATATTATGGCTACACCTTC. Its protein product is CASSRSQGALYYGYTF.

CDR3 sequence reads: CASSSTSSGELFF. CDR3 nucleotide sequence: TGTGCCAGCAGCTCGACTAGTTCCGGGGAGCTGTTTTTT. The gene calls are TRBV9 and TRBJ2-2; maybe TRBD2 (6 bases). The germline V gene has CDR1 SGDLS and CDR2 YYNGEE. Trimming pared 4 bases from V and 6 bases from J, leaving 10 bases between. The CDR3 consists of 13 residues.

The rearrangement uses TRBV5-1 and TRBJ2-7; 7 bases agree with TRBD2. Per germline, CDR1 SGHRS and CDR2 YFSETQ. This CDR3 has 13 amino acids. The J segment lost 6 bases and the V segment lost 4 bases, leaving 7 bases of the junction unmatched. The CDR3 DNA reads as TGCGCCAGCAGCCCGGGAGGCCCCCTCGAGCAGTACTTC. Translated: CASSPGGPLEQYF.

CDR3 sequence reads: CASSSVRGGETQYF. CDR3 DNA: TGTGCCAGCAGCTCCGTCCGGGGGGGGGAGACCCAGTACTTC. The gene calls are TRBV7-2 and TRBJ2-5, with 8 positions matching TRBD2. Germline V CDR1 and CDR2: SGHTA, FQGNSA. The CDR3 is 14 amino acids. V lost 4 bases, J lost 5 bases, and 6 bases stayed unmatched.

The sample holds a few counts of this clone. The V call is TRBV5-4, the J call TRBJ1-2; 7 bases agree with TRBD1. Germline assignment: CDR1 SGHNT and CDR2 YYREEE (reference sequence). V lost 5 bases and J lost 1; bases outside the gene matches: 5. The CDR3 totals 14 residues. The CDR3 is CASRQGPDNYGYTF. The CDR3 nucleotides are TGTGCCAGCAGACAGGGGCCTGATAACTATGGCTACACCTTC.

The V call is TRBV29-1, the J call TRBJ2-7; TRBD2 agrees at 12 bases. The CDR3 covers 13 residues. Germline trimming cut 4 bases from V and 9 bases from J; bases unmatched to any gene: 7. Germline CDR1 and CDR2: SQVTM and ANQGSEA. The CDR3 DNA reads TGCAGCGTTGGACTAGCGGGAGTGAATCGGCAGTACTTC. It encodes CSVGLAGVNRQYF.

This chain joins TRBV7-9 and TRBJ1-2; tentatively, D is TRBD1 (6 bases). CDR3 size: 14 residues. Germline CDR1 SEHNR, CDR2 FQNEAQ (reference sequence). Deletions cut 4 bases from V and 5 bases from J, with 14 bases between. The CDR3 region has the DNA TGTGCCAGCAGCTCCGGGGGGCAGGCGTATGGCTACACCTTC. It is translated as CASSSGGQAYGYTF.

V gene TRBV27 combines with J gene TRBJ2-3, with a tentative D call TRBD2 (7 bases). V lost 4 bases and J lost 3, with 11 bases in between. CDR1 and CDR2 from the germline V gene are MNHEY and SMNVEV (reference sequence). The CDR3 consists of 14 residues. CDR3 protein: CASSWGGATDTQYF. As DNA, the CDR3 is TGTGCCAGCAGTTGGGGGGGGGCGACAGATACGCAGTATTTT.

In regard to this clone: The junction departs from the called germline gene at one end, perhaps through a read error. J is TRBJ2-4 and V is TRBV30; TRBD2 matches 8 bases. CDR1 GTSNPN and CDR2 SVGIG come from the germline V gene (reference sequence). The CDR3 spans 14 residues. CDR3 coding DNA: TGTGCCTGGGAGCGGGGGCTAGCCAAAAACAGTCAGTACTTC. Amino acid sequence: CAWERGLAKNSQYF.

A few counts support this clone. CDR3 sequence (DNA): TGTGCCACCAGCAGCCCAGCGGGAGGGCCGTTTGGTGAGCAGTTCTTC. As protein: CATSSPAGGPFGEQFF. This chain uses TRBV15 with TRBJ2-1, with 10 bases matching TRBD2. Germline assignment: CDR1 LNHNV and CDR2 YYDKDF (reference sequence). With 3 bases clipped from V and 9 bases from J, the junction kept 11 bases outside the gene matches. This CDR3 contains 16 residues.

The chain has TRBV9 and TRBJ2-3; the D gene is possibly TRBD2 (7 bases). Germline lookup yields CDR1 SGDLS and CDR2 YYNGEE. The CDR3 length is 15 residues. Trimming took off 0 bases at V and 4 bases at J, with 12 bases between the two ends. CDR3 sequence reads: CASSVEGGGPDTQYF. CDR3 nucleotides: TGTGCCAGCAGCGTAGAGGGGGGGGGCCCAGATACGCAGTATTTT.

The rearrangement uses TRBV9 and TRBJ2-3; 7 bases align to TRBD2. CDR3 size: 16 residues. Germline values: CDR1 SGDLS, CDR2 YYNGEE. V was clipped by 3 bases and J by 1 base; unmatched bases: 8. DNA of the CDR3: TGTGCCAGCAGCGCTGGCCTGGCGGGAGGCACAGATACGCAGTATTTT. This codes for CASSAGLAGGTDTQYF.

The chain joins TRBV19 to TRBJ1-5, with 8 bases identical to TRBD1. The CDR3 extends over 15 amino acids. Germline V gene data show CDR1 as LNHDA and CDR2 as SQIVND (reference sequence). V lost 6 bases to trimming and J lost 5 bases; unmatched junction nucleotides: 9. CDR3: CASRPTGTGYQPQHF. The CDR3, as DNA: TGTGCCAGTAGACCAACCGGGACAGGTTATCAGCCCCAGCATTTT.